Sequencing of this T cell receptor beta chain was carried out in a study of T cell responses to AZD1222 COVID-19 vaccine. Study results and limitations: Females outnumbered males among donors, who were mostly white British; clonal diversity was possibly underestimated. Following two doses of AZD1222, Spike-specific TCR breadth and depth rose.

Concerning this clone: What it binds is not known.

The CDR3 contains 12 residues. With V trimmed by 11 bases and J by 3 bases, 5 bases remained unmatched. From germline, CDR1 is ENHRY and CDR2 SYGVKD. Repertoires were generated with immunoSEQ multiplex PCR, while TCRdb's copy carries only in-frame clones and drops some. In the table there are over 120,000 clones, around 90% of which are singletons. The starting material was peripheral blood, obtained 28 days after the second dose of the MenACWY control vaccine. The rearrangement uses TRBV10-3 and TRBJ2-3, with 7 nucleotides matching TRBD2. The receptor's source is an adult who received the MenACWY meningococcal vaccine as a control. The CDR3 DNA reads TGTGCCGTCCACGGGGGGACAGATACGCAGTATTTT. Translated, it gives CAVHGGTDTQYF.